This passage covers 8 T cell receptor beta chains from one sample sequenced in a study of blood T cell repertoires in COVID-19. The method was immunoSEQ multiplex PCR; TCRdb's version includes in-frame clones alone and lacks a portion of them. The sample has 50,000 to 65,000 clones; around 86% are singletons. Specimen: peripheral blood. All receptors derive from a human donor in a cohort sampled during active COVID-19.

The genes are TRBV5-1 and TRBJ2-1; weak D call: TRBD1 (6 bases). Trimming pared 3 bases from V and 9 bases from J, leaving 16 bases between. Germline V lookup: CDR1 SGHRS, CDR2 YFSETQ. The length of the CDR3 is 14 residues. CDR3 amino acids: CASSSGQIHSEQFF. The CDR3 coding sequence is TGCGCCAGCAGCTCAGGACAGATACACAGTGAGCAGTTCTTC.

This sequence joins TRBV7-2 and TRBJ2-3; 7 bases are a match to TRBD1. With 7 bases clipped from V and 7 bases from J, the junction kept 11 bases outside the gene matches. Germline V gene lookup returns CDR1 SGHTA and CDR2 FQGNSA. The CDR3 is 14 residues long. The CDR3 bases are TGTGCCAGCAAGCTCGGGACAGAAAGAAATACGCAGTATTTT. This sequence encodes CASKLGTERNTQYF.

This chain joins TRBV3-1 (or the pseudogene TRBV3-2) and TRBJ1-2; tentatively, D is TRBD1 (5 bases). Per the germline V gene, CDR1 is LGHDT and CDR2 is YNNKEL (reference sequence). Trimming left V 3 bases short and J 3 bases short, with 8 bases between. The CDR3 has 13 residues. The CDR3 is CASSHIRDYGYTF. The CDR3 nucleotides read TGTGCCAGCAGCCATATCAGGGACTATGGCTACACCTTC.

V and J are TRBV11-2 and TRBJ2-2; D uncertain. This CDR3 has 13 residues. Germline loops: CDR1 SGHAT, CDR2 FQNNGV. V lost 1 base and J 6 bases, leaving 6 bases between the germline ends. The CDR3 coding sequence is TGTGCCAGCAGCTTAGGCCAGGCCGGGGAGCTGTTTTTT. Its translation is CASSLGQAGELFF.

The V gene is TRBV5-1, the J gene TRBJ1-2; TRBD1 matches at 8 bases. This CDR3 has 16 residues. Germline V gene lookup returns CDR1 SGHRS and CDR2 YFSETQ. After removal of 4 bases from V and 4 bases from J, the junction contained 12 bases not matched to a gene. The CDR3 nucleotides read TGCGCCAGCAGCCCCGACGGGCAGGGGGCATTCTATGGCTACACCTTC. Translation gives CASSPDGQGAFYGYTF.

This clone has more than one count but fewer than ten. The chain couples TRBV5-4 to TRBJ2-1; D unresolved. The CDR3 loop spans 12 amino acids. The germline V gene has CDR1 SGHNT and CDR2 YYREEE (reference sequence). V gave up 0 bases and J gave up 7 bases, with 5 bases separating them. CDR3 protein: CASSLAVNEQFF. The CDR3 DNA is TGTGCCAGCAGCTTGGCCGTAAATGAGCAGTTCTTC. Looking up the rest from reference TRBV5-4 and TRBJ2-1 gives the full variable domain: ETGVTQSPTHLIKTRGQQVTLRCSSQSGHNTVSWYQQALGQGPQFIFQYYREEENGRGNFPPRFSGLQFPNYSSELNVNALELDDSALYLCASSLAVNEQFFGPGTRLTVL.

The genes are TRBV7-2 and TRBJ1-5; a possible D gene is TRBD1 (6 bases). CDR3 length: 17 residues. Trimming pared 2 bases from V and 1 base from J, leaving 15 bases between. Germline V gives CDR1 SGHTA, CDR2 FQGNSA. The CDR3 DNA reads TGTGCCAGCAGCTTATCAGGGGCGAGGACAAGCAATCAGCCCCAGCATTTT. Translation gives CASSLSGARTSNQPQHF.

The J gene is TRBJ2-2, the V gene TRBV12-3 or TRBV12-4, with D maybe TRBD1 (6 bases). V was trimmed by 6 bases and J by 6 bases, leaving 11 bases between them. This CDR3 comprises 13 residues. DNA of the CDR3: TGTGCCAGCAGACCAACAGGGTCCGGGGAGCTGTTTTTT. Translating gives CASRPTGSGELFF.